This T cell receptor (beta chain) was recovered during a study of blood T cell repertoires in COVID-19. The wider study: Nucleic acid was either cDNA or gDNA, and it came from T cells, B-cell-depleted T cells, or PBMCs.

The V gene's germline CDR1 is MNHEY and CDR2 SVGAGI. Trimming shortened V by 0 bases and J by 4 bases, and 12 bases separated the two germline ends. This CDR3 is built from 15 residues. Per the authors' pipeline: Reference gene primers were amplified, and this amplification served to estimate nucleated cell counts. Libraries were prepared by immunoSEQ multiplex PCR; TCRdb keeps only in-frame clonotypes and omits some of them. For V, J and clone size, that table is used; D and trimming come from the DNA. The sample holds about 120,000 clones, approximately 81% seen once. The chain uses TRBV6-5 and TRBJ2-5, with D perhaps matching TRBD1 (5 bases). Material for sequencing was peripheral blood. This TCR was recovered from a man aged 35-49 years with acute or convalescent COVID-19. CDR3 sequence reads: CASSYSGLVAETQYF. For the CDR3, the DNA is TGTGCCAGCAGTTACTCGGGGCTAGTAGCAGAGACCCAGTACTTC.